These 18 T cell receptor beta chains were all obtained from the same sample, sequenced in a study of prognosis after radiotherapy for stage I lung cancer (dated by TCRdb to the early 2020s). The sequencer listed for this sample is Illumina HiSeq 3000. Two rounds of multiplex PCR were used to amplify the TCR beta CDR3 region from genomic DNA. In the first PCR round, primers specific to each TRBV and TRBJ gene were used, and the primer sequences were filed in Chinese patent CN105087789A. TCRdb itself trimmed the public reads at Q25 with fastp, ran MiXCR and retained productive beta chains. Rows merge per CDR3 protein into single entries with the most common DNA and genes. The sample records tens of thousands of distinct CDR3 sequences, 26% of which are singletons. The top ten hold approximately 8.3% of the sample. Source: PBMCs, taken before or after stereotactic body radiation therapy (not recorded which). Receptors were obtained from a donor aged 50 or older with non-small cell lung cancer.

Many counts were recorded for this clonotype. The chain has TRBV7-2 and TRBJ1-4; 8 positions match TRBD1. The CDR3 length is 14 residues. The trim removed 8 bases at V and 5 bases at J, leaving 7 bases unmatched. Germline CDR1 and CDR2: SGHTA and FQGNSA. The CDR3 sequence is CASRPGTGNEKLFF. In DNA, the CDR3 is TGTGCCAGCCGCCCCGGGACAGGAAATGAAAAACTGTTTTTT.

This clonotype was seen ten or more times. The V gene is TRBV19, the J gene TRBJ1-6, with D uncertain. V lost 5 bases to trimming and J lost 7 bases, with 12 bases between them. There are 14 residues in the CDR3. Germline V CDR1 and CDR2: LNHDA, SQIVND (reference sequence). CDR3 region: CASSPGRRNSPLHF. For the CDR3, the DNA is TGTGCCAGTAGTCCCGGGCGGCGGAATTCACCCCTCCACTTT.

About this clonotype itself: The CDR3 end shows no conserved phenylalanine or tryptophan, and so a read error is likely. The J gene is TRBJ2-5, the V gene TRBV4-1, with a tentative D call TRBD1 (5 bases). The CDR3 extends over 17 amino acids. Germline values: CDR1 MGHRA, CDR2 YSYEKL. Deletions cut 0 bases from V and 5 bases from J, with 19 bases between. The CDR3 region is CASSQEFPSRVWETQYL. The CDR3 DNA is TGCGCCAGCAGCCAAGAATTCCCCTCCAGGGTCTGGGAGACCCAGTACTTG.

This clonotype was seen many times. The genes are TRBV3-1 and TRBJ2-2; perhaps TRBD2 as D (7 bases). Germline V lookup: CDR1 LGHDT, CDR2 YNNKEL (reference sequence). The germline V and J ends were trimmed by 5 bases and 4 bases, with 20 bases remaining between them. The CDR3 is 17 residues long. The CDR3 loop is CASSVGVGGPRTGELFF. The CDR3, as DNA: TGTGCCAGCAGCGTGGGGGTGGGGGGGCCGCGCACCGGGGAGCTGTTTTTT.

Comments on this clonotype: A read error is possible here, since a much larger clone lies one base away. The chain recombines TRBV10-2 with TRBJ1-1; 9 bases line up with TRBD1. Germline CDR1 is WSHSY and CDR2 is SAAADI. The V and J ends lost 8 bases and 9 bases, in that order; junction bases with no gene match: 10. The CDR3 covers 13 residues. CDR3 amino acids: CASRGTGRTKAFF. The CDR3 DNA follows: TGCGCCAGCCGCGGGACAGGGAGGACTAAAGCTTTCTTT.

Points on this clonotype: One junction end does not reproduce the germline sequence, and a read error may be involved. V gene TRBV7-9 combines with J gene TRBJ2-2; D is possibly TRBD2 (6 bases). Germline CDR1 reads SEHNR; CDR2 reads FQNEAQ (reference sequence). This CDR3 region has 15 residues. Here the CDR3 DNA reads TGTGCCAGCAACTTAGCTGTTCTAGCGTCCGGGGAGCTGTTTTTT. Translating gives CASNLAVLASGELFF. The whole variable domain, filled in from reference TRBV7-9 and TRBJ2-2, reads DTGVSQNPRHKITKRGQNVTFRCDPISEHNRLYWYRQTLGQGPEFLTYFQNEAQLEKSRLLSDRFSAERPKGSFSTLEIQRTEQGDSAMYLCASNLAVLASGELFFGEGSRLTVL.

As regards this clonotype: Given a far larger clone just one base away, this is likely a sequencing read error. As DNA, the CDR3 is TGTGCCAGAAGTTCCTACTTAAGGGGATCCTACGAGCAGTACTTC. Amino acids: CARSSYLRGSYEQYF. The V gene is TRBV12-3 or TRBV12-4, the J gene TRBJ2-7, with D perhaps matching TRBD1 (5 bases). The CDR3 loop spans 15 amino acids.

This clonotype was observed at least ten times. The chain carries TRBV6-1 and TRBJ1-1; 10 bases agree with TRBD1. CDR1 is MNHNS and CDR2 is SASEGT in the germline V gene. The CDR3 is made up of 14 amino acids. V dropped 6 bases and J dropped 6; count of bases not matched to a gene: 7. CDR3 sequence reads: CASRPTGGRAEAFF. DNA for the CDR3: TGTGCCAGCAGGCCGACAGGGGGCAGGGCTGAAGCTTTCTTT.

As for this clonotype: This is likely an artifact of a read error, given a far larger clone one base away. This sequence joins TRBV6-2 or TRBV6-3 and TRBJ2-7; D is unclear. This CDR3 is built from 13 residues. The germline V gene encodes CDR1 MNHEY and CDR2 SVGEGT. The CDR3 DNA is TGTGCCAGCAGTGGACGGTGGCGCTACGAGCAATACTTC. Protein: CASSGRWRYEQYF.

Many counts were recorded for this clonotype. Here the CDR3 reads CASSLPTGLGKYNEQFF. In DNA, the CDR3 is TGTGCCAGCAGCCTACCGACGGGACTCGGGAAATACAATGAGCAGTTCTTC. V and J are TRBV11-1 and TRBJ2-1, with a tentative D call TRBD2 (6 bases). The CDR3 loop spans 17 amino acids. V was cut by 5 bases and J by 4 bases, with 21 bases left in between. From germline, CDR1 is SGHAT and CDR2 FQDESV (reference sequence).

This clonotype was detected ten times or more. CDR3 sequence (DNA): TGTGCCAGCACGCGGGCAGGACAGGGGCGTCTTGGCTACACCTTC. This translates into CASTRAGQGRLGYTF. This chain links TRBV5-4 with TRBJ1-2, with TRBD1 identical over 9 bases. The CDR3 sequence is 15 residues long. Per the germline V gene, CDR1 is SGHNT and CDR2 is YYREEE (reference sequence). J lost 7 bases, V lost 6 bases, and 13 bases had no gene match.

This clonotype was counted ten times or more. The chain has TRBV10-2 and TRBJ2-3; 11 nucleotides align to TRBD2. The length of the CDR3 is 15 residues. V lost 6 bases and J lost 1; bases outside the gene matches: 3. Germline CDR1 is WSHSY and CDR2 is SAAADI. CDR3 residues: CASSPTSGGTDTQYF. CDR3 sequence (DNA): TGCGCCAGCAGCCCGACTAGCGGGGGCACAGATACGCAGTATTTT.

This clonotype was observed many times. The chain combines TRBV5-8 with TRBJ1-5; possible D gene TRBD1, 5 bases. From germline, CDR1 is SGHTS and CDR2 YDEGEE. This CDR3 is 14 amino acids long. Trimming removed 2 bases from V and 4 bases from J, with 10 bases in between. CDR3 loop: CASSFQGGNQPQHF. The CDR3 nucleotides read TGTGCCAGCAGCTTTCAGGGCGGGAATCAGCCCCAGCATTTT.

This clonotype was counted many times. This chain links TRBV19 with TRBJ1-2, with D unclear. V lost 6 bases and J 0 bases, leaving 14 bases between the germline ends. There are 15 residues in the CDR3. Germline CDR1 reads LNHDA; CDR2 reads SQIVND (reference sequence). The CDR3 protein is CASRFHADSNYGYTF. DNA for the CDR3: TGTGCCAGTAGGTTTCACGCGGACTCTAACTATGGCTACACCTTC.

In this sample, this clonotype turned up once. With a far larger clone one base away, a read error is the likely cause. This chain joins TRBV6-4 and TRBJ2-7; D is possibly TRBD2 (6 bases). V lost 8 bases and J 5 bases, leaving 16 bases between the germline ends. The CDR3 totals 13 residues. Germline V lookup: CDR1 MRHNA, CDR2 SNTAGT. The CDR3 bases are TGTGCCAGCGGGGACTTCGGGTCGCACGAGCAGTACTTC. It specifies CASGDFGSHEQYF.

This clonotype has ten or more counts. Here the CDR3 reads CASSPGPGGETQYF. The CDR3 nucleotides are TGTGCCAGCAGCCCAGGGCCAGGGGGAGAGACCCAGTACTTC. The V call is TRBV11-3, the J call TRBJ2-5; 7 bases match TRBD1. CDR1 is SGHNT and CDR2 is YENEEA in the germline V gene. Trimming cost V 5 bases and J 4 bases; bases outside gene matches: 7. This CDR3 has 14 residues.

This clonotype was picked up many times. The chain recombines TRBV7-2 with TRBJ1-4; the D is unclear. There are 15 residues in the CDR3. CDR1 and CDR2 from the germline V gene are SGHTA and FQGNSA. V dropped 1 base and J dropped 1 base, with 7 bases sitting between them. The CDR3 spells CASSLVAQTNEKLFF. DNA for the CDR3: TGTGCCAGCAGCTTAGTGGCACAAACTAATGAAAAACTGTTTTTT.

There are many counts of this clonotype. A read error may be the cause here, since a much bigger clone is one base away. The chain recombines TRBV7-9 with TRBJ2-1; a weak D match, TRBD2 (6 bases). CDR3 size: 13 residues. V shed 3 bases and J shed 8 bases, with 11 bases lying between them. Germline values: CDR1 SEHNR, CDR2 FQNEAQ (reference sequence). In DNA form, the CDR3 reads TGTGCCAGCAGCTTCGGGAGTCGGGATGAGCAGTTCTTC. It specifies CASSFGSRDEQFF.